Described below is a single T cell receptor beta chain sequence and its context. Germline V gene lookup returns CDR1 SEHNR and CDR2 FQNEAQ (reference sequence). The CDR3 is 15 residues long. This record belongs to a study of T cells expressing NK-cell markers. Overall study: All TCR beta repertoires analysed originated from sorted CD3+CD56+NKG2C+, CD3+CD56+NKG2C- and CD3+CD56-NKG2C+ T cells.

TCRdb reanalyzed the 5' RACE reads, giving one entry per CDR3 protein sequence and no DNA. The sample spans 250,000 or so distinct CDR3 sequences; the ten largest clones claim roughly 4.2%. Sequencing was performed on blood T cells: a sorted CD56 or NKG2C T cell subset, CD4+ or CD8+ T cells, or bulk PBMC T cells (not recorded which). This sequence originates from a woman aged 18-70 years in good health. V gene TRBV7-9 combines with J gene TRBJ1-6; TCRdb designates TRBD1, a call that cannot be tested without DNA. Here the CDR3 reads CASSLVSGPNSPLHF. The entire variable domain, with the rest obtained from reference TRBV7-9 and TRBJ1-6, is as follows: DTGVSQNPRHKITKRGQNVTFRCDPISEHNRLYWYRQTLGQGPEFLTYFQNEAQLEKSRLLSDRFSAERPKGSFSTLEIQRTEQGDSAMYLCASSLVSGPNSPLHFGNGTRLTVT.